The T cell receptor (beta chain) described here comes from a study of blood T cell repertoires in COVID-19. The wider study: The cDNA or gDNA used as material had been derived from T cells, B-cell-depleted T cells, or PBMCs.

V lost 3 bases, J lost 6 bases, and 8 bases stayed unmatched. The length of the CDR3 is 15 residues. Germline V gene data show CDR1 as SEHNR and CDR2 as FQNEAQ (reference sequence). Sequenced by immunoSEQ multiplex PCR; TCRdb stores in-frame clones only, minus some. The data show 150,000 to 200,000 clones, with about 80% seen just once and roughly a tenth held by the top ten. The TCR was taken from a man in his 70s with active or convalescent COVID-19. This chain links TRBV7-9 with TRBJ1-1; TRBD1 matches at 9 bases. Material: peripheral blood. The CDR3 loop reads CASSFPDRGSPEAFF. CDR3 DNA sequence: TGTGCCAGCAGCTTCCCGGACAGGGGTAGCCCTGAAGCTTTCTTT.